Below, 21 T cell receptor beta chains from the same sample are listed, as sequenced in a study of T cell repertoires in cytomegalovirus infection. One entry per CDR3 protein results from TCRdb running MiXCR on the reads. The sample shows approximately 200,000 distinct CDR3 sequences, approximately 22% of them seen only once. Source material: CD8+ T cells from PBMCs. These receptor sequences come from a human donor in good health (CMV status not recorded). Some clones in this sample may be carry-over from other donors' samples.

This clonotype was seen a few times. The CDR3 DNA sequence: TGTGCCAGCAGCTTAGGGACAGGGGAGACTGAAGCTTTCTTT. Translated, it gives CASSLGTGETEAFF. The rearrangement links TRBV7-9 to TRBJ1-1, with 9 bases fitting TRBD1. V shed 1 base and J 5 bases; nucleotides not matched to a gene: 2. CDR3 size: 14 residues. CDR1 and CDR2 from the germline V gene are SEHNR and FQNEAQ (reference sequence).

V and J are TRBV20-1 and TRBJ1-5; 11 bases are shared with TRBD1. Germline assignment: CDR1 DFQATT and CDR2 SNEGSKA (reference sequence). This CDR3 has 16 residues. V shed 1 base, J shed 6 bases, and the junction held 8 bases outside the gene matches. The CDR3 region has the DNA TGCAGTGCTAGAGGAGGGACAGGGGGTTGGAGTCAGCCCCAGCATTTT. Protein: CSARGGTGGWSQPQHF.

The sample holds a few counts of this clonotype. This sequence joins TRBV7-6 and TRBJ2-7; D not certain. Trimming stripped 5 bases from V and 3 bases from J, with 14 bases between. CDR1 SGHVS and CDR2 FNYEAQ come from the germline V gene. This CDR3 is 14 amino acids long. The CDR3 coding sequence is TGTGCCAGCAGCCATCCGCCCCGAAGCTACGAGCAGTACTTC. Protein sequence: CASSHPPRSYEQYF.

The chain combines TRBV7-6 with TRBJ1-2; D perhaps matches TRBD1 (5 bases). The germline CDR1 and CDR2 sequences are SGHVS and FNYEAQ. The CDR3 has 16 residues. The V gene lost 0 bases and the J gene lost 4 bases, with 15 bases spanning the gap. The CDR3 here is CASSLAGAEGTYGYTF. Written as DNA, the CDR3 is TGTGCCAGCAGCTTAGCAGGGGCAGAGGGCACCTATGGCTACACCTTC.

As regards this clonotype: This sequence may be a read error, since a much larger clone differs from it by one base. This chain links TRBV19 with TRBJ2-2; 15 nucleotides align to TRBD2. J gave up 7 bases and V 5 bases, and 11 bases lay outside the gene matches. The CDR3 runs 18 residues. Germline values: CDR1 LNHDA, CDR2 SQIVND (reference sequence). This CDR3 is CASSVGLAGGPVGGELFF. The CDR3 coding sequence is TGTGCCAGTAGTGTGGGACTAGCGGGGGGTCCGGTCGGCGGGGAGCTGTTTTTT.

This clonotype was recorded at least ten times. This sequence joins TRBV12-3 or TRBV12-4 and TRBJ1-2; D possibly corresponds to TRBD1 (6 bases). Trimming removed 8 bases from V and 2 bases from J, with 24 bases in between. The CDR3 is made up of 17 amino acids. For the CDR3, the DNA is TGTGCCAGCTCTACTCAGGGGACTTCAACATTGAACTATGGCTACACCTTC. Protein sequence: CASSTQGTSTLNYGYTF.

In DNA form, the CDR3 reads TGCAGTGCCCCCTGGACAGGGGGAGGGGGGCCACCCCTCCACTTT. Translated, it gives CSAPWTGGGGPPLHF. V usage is TRBV20-1 and J usage is TRBJ1-6; TRBD1 agrees at 10 bases. Germline V gene data show CDR1 as DFQATT and CDR2 as SNEGSKA (reference sequence). The CDR3 contains 15 residues. J gave up 11 bases and V 6 bases, and 13 bases lay outside the gene matches.

This clonotype has a count of ten or more. The chain carries TRBV7-2 and TRBJ2-6; TRBD1 matches 7 bases. Unmatched junction bases numbered 3, after V lost 1 base and J lost 9 bases. The CDR3 extends over 14 amino acids. Germline V gives CDR1 SGHTA, CDR2 FQGNSA. The DNA of the CDR3 is TGTGCCAGCAGCTTAGGGACAGGCTTCAACGTCCTGACTTTC. Translation: CASSLGTGFNVLTF. The full variable domain, its missing parts supplied by reference TRBV7-2 and TRBJ2-6, is GAGVSQSPSNKVTEKGKDVELRCDPISGHTALYWYRQSLGQGLEFLIYFQGNSAPDKSGLPSDRFSAERTGGSVSTLTIQRTQQEDSAVYLCASSLGTGFNVLTFGAGSRLTVL.

This clonotype was observed many times. The chain employs TRBV7-6 and TRBJ2-7; D remains ambiguous. Germline V gene sequence: CDR1 SGHVS, CDR2 FNYEAQ. The CDR3 loop spans 14 amino acids. Trimming removed 0 bases from V and 0 bases from J, with 6 bases in between. In nucleotides, the CDR3 is TGTGCCAGCAGCTTAGCAGCCGGCTCCTACGAGCAGTACTTC. Translating gives CASSLAAGSYEQYF. The full variable domain, in which reference TRBV7-6 and TRBJ2-7 provide the parts outside the CDR3, is GAGVSQSPRYKVTKRGQDVALRCDPISGHVSLYWYRQALGQGPEFLTYFNYEAQQDKSGLPNDRFSAERPEGSISTLTIQRTEQRDSAMYRCASSLAAGSYEQYFGPGTRLTVT.

The gene calls are TRBV20-1 and TRBJ2-5, with D unresolved. Trimming left V 6 bases short and J 1 base short, with 15 bases between. The CDR3 length is 14 residues. Per germline, CDR1 DFQATT and CDR2 SNEGSKA (reference sequence). The CDR3 loop reads CSAKARLLQETQYF. In DNA, the CDR3 is TGCAGTGCCAAGGCCCGACTTCTCCAAGAGACCCAGTACTTC.

This clonotype turned up a few times. The chain carries TRBV6-2 or TRBV6-3 and TRBJ1-5; the D is unclear. Per the germline V gene, CDR1 is MNHEY and CDR2 is SVGEGT. The CDR3 has 16 residues. V gave up 6 bases and J gave up 1 base, with 16 bases separating them. CDR3 loop: CASSPPAGGSNQPQHF. The CDR3 bases are TGTGCCAGCAGCCCCCCGGCGGGAGGAAGCAATCAGCCCCAGCATTTT.

The rearrangement uses TRBV7-2 and TRBJ2-5; 10 bases map to TRBD2. This CDR3 is built from 17 residues. Per germline, CDR1 SGHTA and CDR2 FQGNSA. V shed 0 bases, J shed 2 bases, and the junction held 6 bases outside the gene matches. CDR3 in DNA: TGTGCCAGCAGCTTAGCCTCTAGCGGGGGCTTACAAGAGACCCAGTACTTC. This codes for CASSLASSGGLQETQYF.

This clonotype was observed a handful of times. The V call is TRBV15, the J call TRBJ2-1, with 7 bases matching TRBD2. The junction had 4 bases not matched to a gene; V was cut back by 4 bases and J by 10 bases. This CDR3 is built from 12 residues. Germline CDR1 and CDR2: LNHNV and YYDKDF (reference sequence). This CDR3 reads CATSKPGLEQFF. The CDR3 region has the DNA TGTGCCACCAGCAAACCGGGACTAGAGCAGTTCTTC.

This clonotype has at least ten counts. The chain couples TRBV28 to TRBJ1-6, with unresolved D. Germline CDR1 is MDHEN and CDR2 is SYDVKM. The CDR3 covers 15 residues. V lost 7 bases and J lost 4, with 14 bases in between. The CDR3 DNA sequence: TGTGCCAGCACCAGTGTCGCGGAATATAATTCACCCCTCCACTTT. It specifies CASTSVAEYNSPLHF.

V and J are TRBV6-5 and TRBJ1-1; D is unresolved. V shed 7 bases and J shed 7 bases, with 13 bases lying between them. Germline V gene data show CDR1 as MNHEY and CDR2 as SVGAGI. The CDR3 spans 12 residues. This CDR3 reads CASIATGREAFF. In DNA form, the CDR3 reads TGTGCCAGCATCGCGACGGGCCGTGAAGCTTTCTTT.

This clonotype was seen once. The chain is built from TRBV2 and TRBJ1-2; D is undetermined. The CDR3 is 16 residues long. The V gene's germline CDR1 is SNHLY and CDR2 FYNNEI. The V and J ends lost 5 bases and 1 base respectively, with 17 bases between them. Here the CDR3 DNA reads TGTGCCAGCAGTCCGGACGGATCCTTGATTAACTATGGCTACACCTTC. Translating it yields CASSPDGSLINYGYTF.

The table lists this clonotype with many counts. V gene TRBV7-2 combines with J gene TRBJ2-7; a possible D gene is TRBD2 (5 bases). CDR1 and CDR2 (germline): SGHTA, FQGNSA. The CDR3 covers 12 residues. V dropped 3 bases and J dropped 6 bases, with 9 bases sitting between them. In DNA, the CDR3 is TGTGCCAGCAGCTTGGGGAGTGGCGAGCAGTACTTC. This sequence encodes CASSLGSGEQYF.

The table lists this clonotype with a count of one. The chain is built from TRBV23-1 and TRBJ1-4, with TRBD1 as a possible D gene (5 bases). TRBV23-1 is marked as an open reading frame, function uncertain. The CDR3 loop spans 13 amino acids. V shed 8 bases and J shed 7 bases, with 14 bases lying between them. The CDR3 reads CASSAGGFEKLFF. DNA of the CDR3: TGCGCCAGCTCAGCGGGGGGTTTTGAAAAACTGTTTTTT.

V and J are TRBV28 and TRBJ2-7, with D unclear. V shed 2 bases and J shed 1 base, with 9 bases lying between them. CDR1 is MDHEN and CDR2 is SYDVKM in the germline V gene. The CDR3 runs 14 residues. The CDR3 is CASSLQAYSYEQYF. CDR3 coding DNA: TGTGCCAGCAGTTTACAGGCATATTCCTACGAGCAGTACTTC.

The rearrangement links TRBV5-1 to TRBJ1-1; no definite D call. The germline CDR1 and CDR2 sequences are SGHRS and YFSETQ. The CDR3 runs 14 residues. Between the trimmed V and J ends, which lost 6 bases and 0 bases, there was a span of 12 bases. The CDR3 bases are TGCGCCAGCAACATAAACACTTTGAACACTGAAGCTTTCTTT. Protein: CASNINTLNTEAFF. Together with reference TRBV5-1 and TRBJ1-1, the CDR3 gives the full variable domain: KAGVTQTPRYLIKTRGQQVTLSCSPISGHRSVSWYQQTPGQGLQFLFEYFSETQRNKGNFPGRFSGRQFSNSRSEMNVSTLELGDSALYLCASNINTLNTEAFFGQGTRLTVV.

This CDR3 is CASSSTVYQETQYF. Here the CDR3 DNA reads TGTGCCAGCAGTTCTACAGTTTACCAAGAGACCCAGTACTTC. The chain joins TRBV12-3 or TRBV12-4 to TRBJ2-5; D not certain. V shed 4 bases and J shed 0 bases, with 9 bases lying between them. The CDR3 runs 14 residues.